The 14 T cell receptor beta chains reported below all come from one sample, sequenced in a study of response to subunit inactivated influenza vaccine. TCRdb passed the RT-PCR reads through MiXCR, listing each CDR3 protein once. The sample lists fewer than 700,000 distinct CDR3 sequences, under 15% seen once, with roughly 13% in the top ten. The material was PBMCs from blood, obtained about 6 weeks after vaccination. These receptors came from a man aged 50-60 years who received an inactivated influenza vaccine.

The chain has TRBV12-3 or TRBV12-4 and TRBJ2-3; no firm D call. This CDR3 comprises 14 residues. Trimming cost V 5 bases and J 5 bases, with 14 bases left between them. CDR3 nucleotides: TGTGCCAGCAGTGTTGAGGCTTGGGGAGATACGCAGTATTTT. It yields the protein CASSVEAWGDTQYF.

This clonotype was picked up a small number of times. V gene TRBV15 combines with J gene TRBJ2-3; D gene unclear. The CDR3 totals 14 residues. The germline V and J ends were trimmed by 0 bases and 4 bases, with 8 bases remaining between them. Germline CDR1 LNHNV, CDR2 YYDKDF (reference sequence). The CDR3 here is CATSREGEADTQYF. CDR3 in DNA: TGTGCCACCAGCAGAGAGGGTGAAGCAGATACGCAGTATTTT. Looking up the rest from reference TRBV15 and TRBJ2-3 gives the full variable domain: DAMVIQNPRYQVTQFGKPVTLSCSQTLNHNVMYWYQQKSSQAPKLLFHYYDKDFNNEADTPDNFQSRRPNTSFCFLDIRSPGLGDTAMYLCATSREGEADTQYFGPGTRLTVL.

The chain recombines TRBV20-1 with TRBJ2-3; TRBD2 might be the D (6 bases). V lost 1 base, J lost 4 bases, and 9 bases lay in between. Germline-derived CDR1 and CDR2 are DFQATT and SNEGSKA (reference sequence). The CDR3 is made up of 13 amino acids. The CDR3: CSARVAGPDTQYF. CDR3 bases: TGCAGTGCTAGAGTTGCGGGACCAGATACGCAGTATTTT.

This clonotype was observed many times. V and J are TRBV7-3 and TRBJ1-6; 8 positions agree with TRBD1. Germline V gene lookup returns CDR1 SGHTA and CDR2 FQGTGA. This CDR3 comprises 14 residues. J was trimmed by 6 bases and V by 5 bases; bases with no gene match: 3. The CDR3 protein is CASSRDRGNSPLHF. The CDR3, as DNA: TGTGCCAGCAGCAGAGACAGGGGTAATTCACCCCTCCACTTT.

This chain links TRBV12-3 or TRBV12-4 with TRBJ1-5, with a tentative D call TRBD1 (5 bases). V was pared by 3 bases and J by 4 bases, with 13 bases between. The CDR3 has 15 residues. The CDR3 nucleotides are TGTGCCAGCAGTTTCATGGGGGGACGGAATCAGCCCCAGCATTTT. It specifies CASSFMGGRNQPQHF.

This clonotype was seen more than once but under ten times. The chain combines TRBV20-1 with TRBJ1-5; 8 bases match TRBD1. The CDR3 extends over 13 amino acids. V was clipped by 5 bases and J by 7 bases; unmatched bases: 7. The germline V gene has CDR1 DFQATT and CDR2 SNEGSKA (reference sequence). The CDR3 loop reads CSAPLPGGQPQHF. The CDR3 region has the DNA TGCAGTGCTCCATTACCAGGGGGCCAGCCCCAGCATTTT.

The sample holds many counts of this clonotype. The chain couples TRBV20-1 to TRBJ2-1, with 7 bases identical to TRBD2. CDR3 length: 16 residues. V shed 6 bases and J 3 bases; nucleotides not matched to a gene: 14. Germline assignment: CDR1 DFQATT and CDR2 SNEGSKA (reference sequence). The CDR3 DNA reads as TGCAGTGCCCCCCCGGCTAGCGGAGGTTACTACAATGAGCAGTTCTTC. Its protein is CSAPPASGGYYNEQFF.

This clonotype has a count of ten or more. This chain links TRBV7-9 with TRBJ2-4; TRBD1 might be the D (6 bases). The CDR3 extends over 15 amino acids. Germline values: CDR1 SEHNR, CDR2 FQNEAQ (reference sequence). Between the trimmed V and J ends, which lost 5 bases and 6 bases, there was a span of 17 bases. The DNA for the CDR3 is TGTGCCAGCAGCCGTTGGGACACTCACCCAAACATTCAGTACTTC. The encoded protein is CASSRWDTHPNIQYF.

This clonotype was picked up a small number of times. The V call is TRBV6-6, the J call TRBJ2-2; perhaps TRBD1 as D (6 bases). The germline gives CDR1 MNHNY, CDR2 SVGAGI (reference sequence). The CDR3 has 13 amino acids. Trimming pared 9 bases from V and 7 bases from J, leaving 15 bases between. CDR3 sequence reads: CASTGTTDGELFF. CDR3 in DNA: TGTGCCAGTACCGGGACAACAGACGGGGAGCTGTTTTTT.

The CDR3 loop is CASSQSFLGGVNEKLFF. The CDR3 DNA reads as TGCGCCAGCAGTCAATCGTTCCTCGGGGGAGTGAATGAAAAACTGTTTTTT. This chain uses TRBV23-1 with TRBJ1-4, with D possibly matching TRBD1 (5 bases). TRBV23-1 is recorded as an ORF, its role being uncertain. The CDR3 contains 17 residues. V shed 0 bases and J shed 5 bases, with 16 bases lying between them.

This clonotype was seen more than once but under ten times. The rearrangement uses TRBV12-3 or TRBV12-4 and TRBJ2-3, with 12 bases lining up with TRBD1. The CDR3 spans 16 residues. After removal of 7 bases from V and 8 bases from J, the junction contained 13 bases not matched to a gene. CDR3 loop: CASTNYGTGGLGTQYF. In DNA, the CDR3 is TGTGCCAGCACCAATTACGGGACAGGGGGCTTAGGTACGCAGTATTTT.

This clonotype was counted at least ten times. The rearrangement uses TRBV29-1 and TRBJ2-3, with D maybe TRBD1 (5 bases). V was cut by 4 bases and J by 5 bases, with 10 bases left in between. In germline, CDR1 is SQVTM, CDR2 ANQGSEA. The CDR3 sequence is 12 residues long. The CDR3 region is CSVVGQGDTQYF. The CDR3 DNA reads TGCAGCGTTGTAGGCCAGGGAGATACGCAGTATTTT.

This clonotype was observed a handful of times. V is TRBV7-9 and J is TRBJ2-7; TRBD2 might be the D (7 bases). The CDR3 has 15 amino acids. Germline CDR1 SEHNR, CDR2 FQNEAQ (reference sequence). Trimming shortened V by 3 bases and J by 3 bases, and 15 bases separated the two germline ends. CDR3 in DNA: TGTGCCAGCAGCTTTTATCCGGGGGGCAGCTACGAGCAGTACTTC. This sequence encodes CASSFYPGGSYEQYF.

This rearrangement joins TRBV6-5 to TRBJ2-5; D is possibly TRBD2 (6 bases). The CDR3 has 16 amino acids. Trimming removed 0 bases at V and 2 bases at J, with 13 bases between. The germline V gene has CDR1 MNHEY and CDR2 SVGAGI. CDR3 coding DNA: TGTGCCAGCAGTTACTCGGGGGTTGGGAGGCAAGAGACCCAGTACTTC. Its translation: CASSYSGVGRQETQYF.